This T cell receptor (beta chain) appears in the sequencing data of a study of OX40 agonist ivuxolimab in advanced cancers. Turning to the study itself: Every 2 weeks, patients received ivuxolimab intravenously, dosed at 0.01 to 10 mg/kg. Notes on the study in general: Low normalized T-cell clonal expansion was also seen in some nonresponders. The study observed clonal expansion of CD4+ and CD8+ blood T cells by week 6 at 0.1 to 3.0 mg/kg.

As regards this clone: Its antigen remains unidentified.

Measured with immunoSEQ multiplex PCR; TCRdb has only the in-frame clones, and not every one. Of some 57,000 clones in the sample, around 82% were seen once. The material sequenced was CD4+ or CD8+ T cells sorted from blood, taken in a trial of the OX40 agonist ivuxolimab. The origin of this receptor is an adult with an advanced solid tumor such as melanoma, head and neck, liver or kidney cancer.

The CDR3 is CASSLGHHEQFF. The CDR3 DNA is TGTGCCAGCAGCTTAGGACATCATGAGCAGTTCTTC. The gene calls are TRBV7-2 and TRBJ2-1; no definite D call. This CDR3 contains 12 residues. Trimming removed 1 base at V and 8 bases at J, with 6 bases between. Germline V lookup: CDR1 SGHTA, CDR2 FQGNSA.